These 17 T cell receptor beta chains share one sample of origin, sequenced in a study of blood T cell repertoires in COVID-19. Data came from immunoSEQ multiplex PCR; TCRdb stores just in-frame clones and leaves some out. The table has around 470,000 clones, 90% seen once. What was sequenced was PBMCs or T cells enriched from blood (not recorded which). These receptors originate from a man in his late teens or twenties who had recovered from COVID-19.

J is TRBJ2-7 and V is TRBV10-3; tentative D call: TRBD2 (5 bases). This CDR3 comprises 13 residues. V gave up 3 bases and J gave up 5 bases, with 11 bases separating them. In germline, CDR1 is ENHRY, CDR2 SYGVKD. CDR3 coding DNA: TGTGCCATCAGTGATACCCCGGAGGACGAGCAGTACTTC. Translating it yields CAISDTPEDEQYF.

The rearrangement joins TRBV7-3 to TRBJ2-1; tentative D call: TRBD2 (6 bases). Trimming removed 5 bases at V and 13 bases at J, with 21 bases between. The CDR3 runs to 14 residues. Per the germline V gene, CDR1 is SGHTA and CDR2 is FQGTGA. The CDR3 sequence is CASSKSTGSPFQFF. In nucleotides, the CDR3 is TGTGCCAGCAGCAAGTCCACCGGGAGCCCCTTTCAGTTCTTC. Filled out from reference TRBV7-3 and TRBJ2-1, the complete variable domain reads GAGVSQTPSNKVTEKGKYVELRCDPISGHTALYWYRQSLGQGPEFLIYFQGTGAADDSGLPNDRFFAVRPEGSVSTLKIQRTERGDSAVYLCASSKSTGSPFQFFGPGTRLTVL.

The rearrangement links TRBV18 to TRBJ2-1; 12 positions agree with TRBD2. The CDR3 sequence is 16 residues long. The V gene's germline CDR1 is KGHSH and CDR2 LQKENI. J lost 6 bases, V lost 6 bases, and 9 bases had no gene match. This chain's CDR3 is CASSLPGLAGGNEQFF. In nucleotides, the CDR3 is TGTGCCAGCTCGCTACCGGGACTAGCGGGCGGCAATGAGCAGTTCTTC.

The CDR3 reads CASSQVSNTQYF. Here the CDR3 DNA reads TGTGCCAGCAGCCAAGTCTCTAATACGCAGTATTTT. This chain uses TRBV3-1 (or the pseudogene TRBV3-2) with TRBJ2-3; no clear D gene. CDR3 length equals 12 residues. Germline CDR1 is LGHDT and CDR2 is YNNKEL (reference sequence). The germline V and J ends were trimmed by 1 base and 7 bases, with 6 bases remaining between them.

This chain links TRBV20-1 with TRBJ1-2; D remains unclear. V was pared by 4 bases and J by 8 bases, with 11 bases between. Germline CDR1 is DFQATT and CDR2 is SNEGSKA (reference sequence). The CDR3 is 11 amino acids. The CDR3 reads CSATVVPGYTF. The CDR3, as DNA: TGCAGTGCTACGGTGGTCCCCGGCTACACCTTC.

This clone was detected only once. V gene TRBV5-4 combines with J gene TRBJ1-5; 8 nucleotides agree with TRBD1. CDR1 SGHNT and CDR2 YYREEE come from the germline V gene (reference sequence). The V and J ends lost 4 bases and 4 bases, in that order; junction bases with no gene match: 7. The CDR3 length is 15 residues. The CDR3: CASSAGTGHNQPQHF. The CDR3 DNA follows: TGTGCCAGCAGCGCCGGGACAGGCCATAATCAGCCCCAGCATTTT.

V and J are TRBV6-2 or TRBV6-3 and TRBJ2-2, with 7 bases matching TRBD2. Unmatched junction bases numbered 13, after V lost 6 bases and J lost 6 bases. This CDR3 has 16 amino acids. Germline CDR1 and CDR2: MNHEY and SVGEGT. In DNA, the CDR3 is TGTGCCAGCAGCTTAACTCGACCCAGCGGGGCCGGGGAGCTGTTTTTT. It yields the protein CASSLTRPSGAGELFF.

The table lists this clone with a few counts. This chain links TRBV12-3 or TRBV12-4 with TRBJ1-2, with TRBD1 as a possible D gene (5 bases). V lost 5 bases and J 6 bases, leaving 13 bases between the germline ends. The CDR3 is made up of 13 amino acids. The DNA for the CDR3 is TGTGCCAGCAGTACCAGGGTAGCCCATGGCTACACCTTC. It specifies CASSTRVAHGYTF.

As DNA, the CDR3 is TGTGCCAGCGGAGGGGATAGCAATCAGCCCCAGCATTTT. This codes for CASGGDSNQPQHF. V and J are TRBV2 and TRBJ1-5; TRBD1 is a possible D gene (5 bases). There are 13 residues in the CDR3. Per the germline V gene, CDR1 is SNHLY and CDR2 is FYNNEI. V lost 8 bases to trimming and J lost 0 bases, with 8 bases between them.

A few counts support this clone. The CDR3 DNA sequence: TGTGCCAGCAGTGACAGGTTAACGACCCGCTCTGGAAACACCATATATTTT. Encoded protein: CASSDRLTTRSGNTIYF. The V gene is TRBV6-1, the J gene TRBJ1-3, with D unclear. Germline V gives CDR1 MNHNS, CDR2 SASEGT. The CDR3 spans 17 residues. Trimming took 3 bases from V and 0 from J, leaving 15 bases between them.

The J gene is TRBJ2-7, the V gene TRBV29-1; perhaps TRBD1 as D (5 bases). Germline V gene lookup returns CDR1 SQVTM and CDR2 ANQGSEA. This CDR3 is 14 amino acids long. V shed 7 bases and J shed 5 bases, with 21 bases lying between them. The CDR3: CSGGMGRSADEQYF. CDR3 DNA: TGCAGCGGGGGAATGGGGCGGAGTGCGGACGAGCAGTACTTC.

The chain is built from TRBV28 and TRBJ1-1; D unresolved. Germline CDR1 reads MDHEN; CDR2 reads SYDVKM. The CDR3 is 13 amino acids. V shed 2 bases and J shed 2 bases, with 6 bases lying between them. The DNA of the CDR3 is TGTGCCAGCAGTTTACGCGATAACACTGAAGCTTTCTTT. Its translation is CASSLRDNTEAFF.

The chain combines TRBV10-3 with TRBJ1-1; tentatively, D is TRBD1 (6 bases). V lost 4 bases and J 1 base, leaving 10 bases between the germline ends. The germline V gene encodes CDR1 ENHRY and CDR2 SYGVKD. The CDR3 is 14 residues long. The CDR3 region has the DNA TGTGCCATCAGTGTTGGGGGACAGAACACTGAAGCTTTCTTT. Protein: CAISVGGQNTEAFF.

This rearrangement joins TRBV27 to TRBJ2-1; 8 positions agree with TRBD2. The length of the CDR3 is 13 residues. V lost 6 bases to trimming and J lost 9 bases; unmatched junction nucleotides: 7. Germline V CDR1 and CDR2: MNHEY, SMNVEV (reference sequence). CDR3 residues: CASRQWREAEQFF. DNA of the CDR3: TGTGCCAGCAGGCAGTGGCGGGAGGCTGAGCAGTTCTTC.

V and J are TRBV5-8 and TRBJ1-1; 7 nucleotides match TRBD1. The V and J ends lost 5 bases and 0 bases, in that order; junction bases with no gene match: 7. CDR1 SGHTS and CDR2 YDEGEE come from the germline V gene. There are 15 residues in the CDR3. CDR3: CASSWTGNMNTEAFF. The CDR3 DNA sequence: TGTGCCAGCAGTTGGACAGGTAACATGAACACTGAAGCTTTCTTT.

The chain employs TRBV5-4 and TRBJ1-2; the D gene is possibly TRBD1 (6 bases). The CDR3 extends over 17 amino acids. Trimming took off 4 bases at V and 8 bases at J, with 27 bases between the two ends. Per the germline V gene, CDR1 is SGHNT and CDR2 is YYREEE (reference sequence). The CDR3 DNA follows: TGTGCCAGCAGCGCAAGCTTAGGGGGTCGGAGTATTCCGGGCTACACCTTC. Translation gives CASSASLGGRSIPGYTF.

There are a few counts of this clone. The chain couples TRBV5-1 to TRBJ1-5; 8 nucleotides agree with TRBD1. V shed 4 bases and J 6 bases; nucleotides not matched to a gene: 6. Germline V gives CDR1 SGHRS, CDR2 YFSETQ. This CDR3 comprises 14 residues. The CDR3 is CASSPDREGQPQHF. In DNA, the CDR3 is TGCGCCAGCAGCCCGGACAGGGAAGGTCAGCCCCAGCATTTT. The variable domain in full, completed from reference TRBV5-1 and TRBJ1-5, reads KAGVTQTPRYLIKTRGQQVTLSCSPISGHRSVSWYQQTPGQGLQFLFEYFSETQRNKGNFPGRFSGRQFSNSRSEMNVSTLELGDSALYLCASSPDREGQPQHFGDGTRLSIL.